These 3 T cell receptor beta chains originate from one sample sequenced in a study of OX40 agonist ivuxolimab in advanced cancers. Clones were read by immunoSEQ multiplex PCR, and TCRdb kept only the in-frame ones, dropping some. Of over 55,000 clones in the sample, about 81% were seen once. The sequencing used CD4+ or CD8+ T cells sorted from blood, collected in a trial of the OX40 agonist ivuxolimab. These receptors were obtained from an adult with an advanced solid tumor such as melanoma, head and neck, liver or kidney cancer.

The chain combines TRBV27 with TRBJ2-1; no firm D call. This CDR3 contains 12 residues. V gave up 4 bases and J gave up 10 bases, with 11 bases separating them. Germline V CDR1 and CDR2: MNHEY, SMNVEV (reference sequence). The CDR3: CASSSHLPEQFF. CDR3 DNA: TGTGCCAGCAGTTCACATCTGCCGGAGCAGTTCTTC.

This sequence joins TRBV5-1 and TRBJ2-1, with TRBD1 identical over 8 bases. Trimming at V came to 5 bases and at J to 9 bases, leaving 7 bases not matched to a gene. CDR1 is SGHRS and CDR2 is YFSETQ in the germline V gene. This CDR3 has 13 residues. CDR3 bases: TGCGCCAGCAGTTACACAGGGGGTACTGAGCAGTTCTTC. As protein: CASSYTGGTEQFF.

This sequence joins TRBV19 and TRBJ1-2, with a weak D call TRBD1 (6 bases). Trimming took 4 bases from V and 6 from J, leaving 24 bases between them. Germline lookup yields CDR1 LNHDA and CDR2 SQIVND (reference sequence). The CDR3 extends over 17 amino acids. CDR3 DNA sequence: TGTGCCAGTAGTAGATTAACTAACAGGGAAGGGAGAGATGGCTACACCTTC. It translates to CASSRLTNREGRDGYTF.